Following are 26 T cell receptor beta chains from one sample sequenced in a study of cytomegalovirus exposure and HLA in healthy donors. Primers included in the PCR were 60 Vbeta and 13 Jbeta primers. The repertoire was sequenced with immunoSEQ multiplex PCR; TCRdb's copy has only in-frame clones and lacks some. The sample lists more than 65,000 clones; under 85% were seen once. The source material was PBMCs. All receptors come from a woman aged 55-70 years in good health and CMV-seropositive.

This chain connects TRBV7-2 to TRBJ2-7; TRBD2 agrees at 8 bases. Per germline, CDR1 SGHTA and CDR2 FQGNSA. Trimming cost V 2 bases and J 2 bases; bases outside gene matches: 8. The CDR3 is 16 residues long. The CDR3: CASSLRTGGAPYEQYF. The CDR3 DNA reads as TGTGCCAGCAGCTTAAGGACGGGGGGGGCCCCCTACGAGCAGTACTTC.

The chain links TRBV6-6 to TRBJ1-2, with 7 bases lining up with TRBD1. V shed 6 bases, J shed 7 bases, and the junction held 14 bases outside the gene matches. The CDR3 totals 15 residues. Per germline, CDR1 MNHNY and CDR2 SVGAGI (reference sequence). The CDR3: CASRPRTGGDFGYTF. CDR3 nucleotides: TGTGCCAGCAGGCCACGGACAGGCGGGGACTTTGGCTACACCTTC.

The chain carries TRBV19 and TRBJ2-7, with D maybe TRBD2 (5 bases). The V end lost 4 bases, the J end lost 3 bases, and 10 bases lay between the germline ends. Per germline, CDR1 LNHDA and CDR2 SQIVND (reference sequence). The CDR3 length is 13 residues. The CDR3 reads CASSKVGSYEQYF. For the CDR3, the DNA is TGTGCCAGTAGTAAGGTAGGGAGCTACGAGCAGTACTTC.

The V and J genes are TRBV11-2 and TRBJ1-2, with TRBD1 as a possible D gene (5 bases). CDR3 length: 16 residues. CDR1 is SGHAT and CDR2 is FQNNGV in the germline V gene. V was shortened by 1 base and J by 0 bases, with 12 bases between the two germline ends. CDR3 in DNA: TGTGCCAGCAGCTTAGGATCTGGAGGGGCTAACTATGGCTACACCTTC. As protein: CASSLGSGGANYGYTF.

The J gene is TRBJ2-7, the V gene TRBV9; 9 bases align to TRBD2. Trimming removed 0 bases from V and 6 bases from J; junction bases left unmatched: 10. The CDR3 has 16 residues. The V gene's germline CDR1 is SGDLS and CDR2 YYNGEE. CDR3 in DNA: TGTGCCAGCAGCGTAGGGGGCGGGGGGGCCGAGGGCGAGCAGTACTTC. As protein: CASSVGGGGAEGEQYF.

The chain couples TRBV6-1 to TRBJ1-3; TRBD1 matches at 7 bases. Germline assignment: CDR1 MNHNS and CDR2 SASEGT. After removal of 6 bases from V and 0 bases from J, the junction contained 2 bases not matched to a gene. The length of the CDR3 is 14 residues. CDR3 sequence (DNA): TGTGCCAGCAGGACAGGGAACTCTGGAAACACCATATATTTT. This gives the protein CASRTGNSGNTIYF.

CDR3 bases: TGTGCCAGCAGGGCAGGACTACCCCTGGGGGAGACCCAGTACTTC. Protein sequence: CASRAGLPLGETQYF. The V call is TRBV27, the J call TRBJ2-5; tentatively, D is TRBD2 (6 bases). Looked up from germline, CDR1 is MNHEY and CDR2 is SMNVEV (reference sequence). V lost 6 bases, J lost 5 bases, and 19 bases lay in between. The CDR3 contains 15 residues.

This sequence joins TRBV9 and TRBJ2-3; tentatively, D is TRBD1 (6 bases). Per germline, CDR1 SGDLS and CDR2 YYNGEE. V was clipped by 0 bases and J by 1 base, with 9 bases between them. CDR3 length equals 15 residues. The CDR3 reads CASSVARTGTDTQYF. For the CDR3, the DNA is TGTGCCAGCAGCGTAGCAAGGACAGGCACAGATACGCAGTATTTT.

This clone was seen a handful of times. V and J are TRBV4-2 and TRBJ1-1; 7 nucleotides agree with TRBD1. Losses at the gene ends were 1 base for V and 3 bases for J; bases not matched to a gene: 8. The CDR3 sequence is 16 residues long. Germline CDR1 is LGHNA and CDR2 is YNFKEQ. The DNA for the CDR3 is TGTGCCAGCAGCCAAGGACAGGGAAGGGGAGACACTGAAGCTTTCTTT. It specifies CASSQGQGRGDTEAFF.

The chain has TRBV27 and TRBJ2-2; TRBD2 might be the D (5 bases). Trimming cost V 4 bases and J 5 bases, with 11 bases left between them. The CDR3 loop spans 14 amino acids. CDR1 MNHEY and CDR2 SMNVEV come from the germline V gene (reference sequence). In DNA form, the CDR3 reads TGTGCCAGCAGTTCCCTAGCAGTGACCGGGGAGCTGTTTTTT. Amino acids: CASSSLAVTGELFF.

The chain uses TRBV29-1 and TRBJ2-1, with unresolved D. Germline CDR1 SQVTM, CDR2 ANQGSEA. The V and J ends lost 6 bases and 8 bases respectively, with 8 bases between them. CDR3 length: 10 residues. The CDR3 sequence is CSVHDYEQFF. The CDR3 nucleotides read TGCAGCGTACACGACTATGAGCAGTTCTTC.

This chain's CDR3 is CSAVRDRGINEQFF. CDR3 DNA sequence: TGCAGCGCCGTCCGGGACAGGGGGATCAATGAGCAGTTCTTC. The V gene is TRBV29-1, the J gene TRBJ2-1; 11 bases are a match to TRBD1. V lost 7 bases and J lost 6; bases outside the gene matches: 8. The CDR3 contains 14 residues. Looked up from germline, CDR1 is SQVTM and CDR2 is ANQGSEA.

The rearrangement links TRBV7-3 to TRBJ1-5; 7 bases match TRBD1. The trim removed 5 bases at V and 7 bases at J, leaving 8 bases unmatched. Germline V gene lookup returns CDR1 SGHTA and CDR2 FQGTGA. This CDR3 is 14 amino acids long. CDR3 residues: CASSADRVGQPQHF. The DNA for the CDR3 is TGTGCCAGCAGCGCAGACAGGGTTGGGCAGCCCCAGCATTTT. Full variable domain (rest looked up from reference TRBV7-3 and TRBJ1-5): GAGVSQTPSNKVTEKGKYVELRCDPISGHTALYWYRQSLGQGPEFLIYFQGTGAADDSGLPNDRFFAVRPEGSVSTLKIQRTERGDSAVYLCASSADRVGQPQHFGDGTRLSIL.

The rearrangement uses TRBV2 and TRBJ2-3, with TRBD2 identical over 10 bases. The CDR3 runs to 16 residues. Germline V gives CDR1 SNHLY, CDR2 FYNNEI. J lost 4 bases, V lost 4 bases, and 8 bases had no gene match. The CDR3 loop is CASSGASGGLSDTQYF. The CDR3 DNA reads as TGTGCCAGCAGTGGGGCTAGCGGGGGACTGTCAGATACGCAGTATTTT.

The gene calls are TRBV5-4 and TRBJ1-1; tentatively, D is TRBD1 (6 bases). V lost 4 bases to trimming and J lost 1 base, with 26 bases between them. Germline CDR1 reads SGHNT; CDR2 reads YYREEE (reference sequence). The CDR3 sequence is 19 residues long. The CDR3 coding sequence is TGTGCCAGCAGCCCCTTTATCAGGGGTTATGTGGAGAAGAACACTGAAGCTTTCTTT. Its translation is CASSPFIRGYVEKNTEAFF.

This clone was seen a handful of times. The chain combines TRBV2 with TRBJ1-4, with TRBD1 identical over 9 bases. The CDR3 sequence is 15 residues long. Germline V gene lookup returns CDR1 SNHLY and CDR2 FYNNEI. V shed 0 bases and J 7 bases; nucleotides not matched to a gene: 3. The CDR3 here is CASSEAQTGGEKLFF. In nucleotides, the CDR3 is TGTGCCAGCAGTGAAGCGCAGACAGGGGGTGAAAAACTGTTTTTT. Looking up the rest from reference TRBV2 and TRBJ1-4 gives the full variable domain: EPEVTQTPSHQVTQMGQEVILRCVPISNHLYFYWYRQILGQKVEFLVSFYNNEISEKSEIFDDQFSVERPDGSNFTLKIRSTKLEDSAMYFCASSEAQTGGEKLFFGSGTQLSVL.

This clone was recorded once. The J gene is TRBJ1-2, the V gene TRBV29-1; D is undetermined. The V gene lost 8 bases and the J gene lost 8 bases, with 24 bases spanning the gap. The CDR3 contains 14 residues. Germline lookup yields CDR1 SQVTM and CDR2 ANQGSEA. The CDR3, as DNA: TGCAGCTTAAGGAAAACGGGAAGCCTAGAAGGCTACACCTTC. Encoded protein: CSLRKTGSLEGYTF.

This rearrangement joins TRBV2 to TRBJ2-7; 10 bases match TRBD2. This CDR3 is built from 13 residues. CDR1 is SNHLY, CDR2 FYNNEI, per germline. Trimming removed 7 bases from V and 6 bases from J; junction bases left unmatched: 6. The DNA of the CDR3 is TGTGCCAGCACTCCGGGACTAGCGTTCGAGCAGTACTTC. This sequence encodes CASTPGLAFEQYF.

The chain uses TRBV10-3 and TRBJ1-1; 7 bases fit TRBD1. Per the germline V gene, CDR1 is ENHRY and CDR2 is SYGVKD. CDR3 length equals 13 residues. Germline trimming cut 5 bases from V and 3 bases from J; bases unmatched to any gene: 3. CDR3 coding DNA: TGTGCCATCAGTACAACAGGGGACACTGAAGCTTTCTTT. This codes for CAISTTGDTEAFF.

The V gene is TRBV18, the J gene TRBJ1-4; a weak D match, TRBD1 (5 bases). Germline CDR1 reads KGHSH; CDR2 reads LQKENI. The CDR3 covers 15 residues. The V gene lost 3 bases and the J gene lost 5 bases, with 13 bases spanning the gap. The CDR3 loop reads CASSPRAGGNEKLFF. CDR3 DNA sequence: TGTGCCAGCTCACCCCGGGCCGGGGGGAATGAAAAACTGTTTTTT.

This clone has a handful of counts. No conserved phenylalanine or tryptophan ends this CDR3, so it is likely a read error. The DNA is left out, because the CDR3 cannot be placed on it with certainty; the CDR3 is given as TCRdb lists it. V usage is TRBV4-2 and J usage is TRBJ1-6. Including both end residues, the CDR3 is 16 amino acids long. Per the germline V gene, CDR1 is LGHNA and CDR2 is YNFKEQ. The CDR3 region is CASSQDLAQGLSPLQV.

This clone was seen a handful of times. V is TRBV18 and J is TRBJ1-1, with 7 positions matching TRBD1. Germline V gene sequence: CDR1 KGHSH, CDR2 LQKENI. This CDR3 is built from 13 residues. The trim removed 8 bases at V and 2 bases at J, leaving 5 bases unmatched. CDR3: CASAQGQNTEAFF. The DNA of the CDR3 is TGTGCCAGCGCACAGGGGCAAAACACTGAAGCTTTCTTT.

V gene TRBV5-1 combines with J gene TRBJ2-7; a possible D gene is TRBD1 (5 bases). Trimming shortened V by 0 bases and J by 5 bases, and 12 bases separated the two germline ends. CDR3 size: 14 residues. Per germline, CDR1 SGHRS and CDR2 YFSETQ. CDR3 region: CASSLGGRAHEQYF. The CDR3 region has the DNA TGCGCCAGCAGCTTGGGTGGCAGGGCACACGAGCAGTACTTC. Combining the CDR3 with reference TRBV5-1 and TRBJ2-7 gives the whole variable domain KAGVTQTPRYLIKTRGQQVTLSCSPISGHRSVSWYQQTPGQGLQFLFEYFSETQRNKGNFPGRFSGRQFSNSRSEMNVSTLELGDSALYLCASSLGGRAHEQYFGPGTRLTVT.

In its sample, this clone was seen once. The V call is TRBV27, the J call TRBJ1-6, with D perhaps TRBD1 (6 bases). The CDR3 spans 15 residues. Germline CDR1 reads MNHEY; CDR2 reads SMNVEV (reference sequence). The V gene lost 9 bases and the J gene lost 9 bases, with 21 bases spanning the gap. Written as DNA, the CDR3 is TGTGCCAGTAGACAGACAGGCACCGGTGGTTCACCCCTCCACTTT. Its translation: CASRQTGTGGSPLHF.

The V gene is TRBV19, the J gene TRBJ1-5; TRBD1 aligns across 8 bases. V lost 3 bases and J lost 5; bases outside the gene matches: 9. The CDR3 length is 16 residues. The V gene's germline CDR1 is LNHDA and CDR2 SQIVND (reference sequence). The DNA of the CDR3 is TGTGCCAGTAGTATTTCCAGGGGGCGAGTGGATCAGCCCCAGCATTTT. Protein: CASSISRGRVDQPQHF.

This clone has only a few counts. The chain is built from TRBV29-1 and TRBJ2-7; a possible D gene is TRBD2 (6 bases). The CDR3 is made up of 14 amino acids. The V end lost 4 bases, the J end lost 3 bases, and 16 bases lay between the germline ends. Germline V gives CDR1 SQVTM, CDR2 ANQGSEA. CDR3 protein: CSVVLGTGRYEQYF. CDR3 nucleotides: TGCAGCGTTGTGTTAGGGACTGGACGCTACGAGCAGTACTTC.